Below, 5 T cell receptor beta chains from the same sample are listed, as sequenced in a study of T-cell memory formation after mild COVID-19. TCRdb called the 5' RACE reads again in MiXCR, with one record for every CDR3 protein. The table includes hundreds of thousands of distinct CDR3 sequences, under 15% detected once. The sequencing sample was made of PBMCs or a T cell subset sorted from them (not recorded which). The origin of the receptors is a man in his late teens or twenties who had mild COVID-19 (a few samples of this study predate the infection). Cell type and time point are not known.

The gene calls are TRBV11-1 and TRBJ2-1; 7 bases match TRBD2. With 3 bases clipped from V and 4 bases from J, the junction kept 3 bases outside the gene matches. The V gene's germline CDR1 is SGHAT and CDR2 FQDESV (reference sequence). The CDR3 is 14 amino acids. The CDR3 protein is CASSFRRGYNEQFF. CDR3 nucleotides: TGTGCCAGCAGCTTTCGGCGGGGGTACAATGAGCAGTTCTTC.

This clonotype appeared a few times. The chain's CDR3 is CASSSRGGIPEETQYF. Here the CDR3 DNA reads TGCGCCAGCAGCTCGCGGGGGGGAATACCCGAAGAGACCCAGTACTTC. The rearrangement joins TRBV5-1 to TRBJ2-5, with 9 bases lining up with TRBD2. CDR3 size: 16 residues. Trimming took 3 bases from V and 3 from J; bases not matched to a gene: 9. Per the germline V gene, CDR1 is SGHRS and CDR2 is YFSETQ.

The J gene is TRBJ2-7, the V gene TRBV4-3; the D is unclear. CDR3 length: 14 amino acids. V gave up 1 base and J gave up 4 bases, with 11 bases separating them. From germline, CDR1 is LGHNA and CDR2 YSLEER. CDR3 nucleotide sequence: TGCGCCAGCAGCCAAGGATCGCCCGGGTACGAGCAGTACTTC. Amino acid sequence: CASSQGSPGYEQYF.

The chain has TRBV6-5 and TRBJ2-3; 10 positions agree with TRBD1. Germline assignment: CDR1 MNHEY and CDR2 SVGAGI. This CDR3 has 15 amino acids. The trim removed 6 bases at V and 5 bases at J, leaving 8 bases unmatched. The CDR3 spells CASRYRDRGLDTQYF. CDR3 coding DNA: TGTGCCAGCAGGTACCGGGACAGGGGACTAGATACGCAGTATTTT.

Only a few counts were recorded for this clonotype. The genes are TRBV6-4 and TRBJ2-1; 7 bases are a match to TRBD2. CDR1 and CDR2 from the germline V gene are MRHNA and SNTAGT. Trimming took 5 bases from V and 2 from J; bases not matched to a gene: 9. This CDR3 contains 16 residues. The CDR3 is CASSKGAGSAYNEQFF. The DNA of the CDR3 is TGTGCCAGCAGTAAAGGAGCGGGGTCTGCCTACAATGAGCAGTTCTTC.